This paragraph covers one T cell receptor (beta chain) sequence. Its antigen is undetermined. The entry originates in a study of cytotoxic CD8 clonotypes in ibrutinib-treated CLL. Overall study context: Included were approximately ten relapsed/refractory and about 14 treatment-naive patients, of whom approximately 18 were IGHV unmutated. Outcomes included approximately 25 partial and 2 complete responses; after median 68 months, approximately 15 stayed remitted and some twelve progressed.

General study findings and limits: Rising at ibrutinib response, clonality subsequently fell back toward baseline at progression. On treatment, the uncommon public clonotypes contracted or remained stable.

Germline V gene sequence: CDR1 SGHRS, CDR2 YFSETQ. V was pared by 5 bases and J by 3 bases, with 9 bases between. The CDR3 has 12 amino acids. The data were produced by immunoSEQ multiplex PCR, yet TCRdb's version contains in-frame clones alone and is incomplete. The sample has around 20,000 clones; over 70% are singletons. This receptor was obtained from a human donor with chronic lymphocytic leukemia. The chain combines TRBV5-1 with TRBJ2-7; TRBD1 is a possible D gene (5 bases). Sequencing used PBMCs, obtained before ibrutinib treatment. CDR3 region: CASSVDSYEQYF. The CDR3 coding sequence is TGCGCCAGCAGTGTAGACAGCTACGAGCAGTACTTC.